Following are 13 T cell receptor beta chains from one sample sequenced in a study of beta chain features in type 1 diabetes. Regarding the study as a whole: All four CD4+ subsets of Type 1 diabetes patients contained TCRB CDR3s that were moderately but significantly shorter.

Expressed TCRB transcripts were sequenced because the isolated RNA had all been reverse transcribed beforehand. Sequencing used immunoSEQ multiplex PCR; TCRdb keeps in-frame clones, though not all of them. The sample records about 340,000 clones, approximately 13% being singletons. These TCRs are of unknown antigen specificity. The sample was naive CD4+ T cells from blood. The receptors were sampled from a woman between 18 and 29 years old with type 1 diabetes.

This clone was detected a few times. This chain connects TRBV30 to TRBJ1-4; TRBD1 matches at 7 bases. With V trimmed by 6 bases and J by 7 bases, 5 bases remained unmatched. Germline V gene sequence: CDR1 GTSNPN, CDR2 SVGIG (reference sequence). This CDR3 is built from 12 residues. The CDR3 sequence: CACYRGGEKLFF. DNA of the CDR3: TGTGCCTGTTACAGGGGAGGTGAAAAACTGTTTTTT.

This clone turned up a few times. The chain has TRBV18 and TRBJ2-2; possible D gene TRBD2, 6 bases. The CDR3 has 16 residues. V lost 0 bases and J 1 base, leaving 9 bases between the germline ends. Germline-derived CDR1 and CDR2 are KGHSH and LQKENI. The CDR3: CASSPPGGLNTGELFF. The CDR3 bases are TGTGCCAGCTCACCACCGGGAGGATTGAACACCGGGGAGCTGTTTTTT.

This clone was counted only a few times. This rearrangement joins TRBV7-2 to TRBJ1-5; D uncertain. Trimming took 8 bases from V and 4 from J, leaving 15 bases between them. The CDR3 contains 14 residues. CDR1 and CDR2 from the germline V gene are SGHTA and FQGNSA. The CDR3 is CASRRRGGNQPQHF. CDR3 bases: TGTGCCAGCCGGAGACGGGGAGGGAATCAGCCCCAGCATTTT.

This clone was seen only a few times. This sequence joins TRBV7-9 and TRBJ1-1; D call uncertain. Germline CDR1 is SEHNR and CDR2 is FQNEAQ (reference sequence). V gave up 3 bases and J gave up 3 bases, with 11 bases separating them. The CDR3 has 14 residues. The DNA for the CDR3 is TGTGCCAGCAGCTTCCAATCCCGGGACACTGAAGCTTTCTTT. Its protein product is CASSFQSRDTEAFF.

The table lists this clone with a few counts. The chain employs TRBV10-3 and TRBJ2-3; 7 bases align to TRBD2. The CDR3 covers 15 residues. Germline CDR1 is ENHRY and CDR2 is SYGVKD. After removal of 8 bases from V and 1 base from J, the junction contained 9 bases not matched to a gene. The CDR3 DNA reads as TGTGCCATCGGCTCCAGCGGGACCGGCACAGATACGCAGTATTTT. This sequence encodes CAIGSSGTGTDTQYF.

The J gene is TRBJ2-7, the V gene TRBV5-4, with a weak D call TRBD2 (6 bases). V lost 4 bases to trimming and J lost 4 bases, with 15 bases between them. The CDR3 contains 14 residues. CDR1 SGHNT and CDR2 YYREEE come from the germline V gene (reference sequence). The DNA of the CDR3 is TGTGCCAGCAGCCAAGATTTGGGGGGATACGAGCAGTACGTC. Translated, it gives CASSQDLGGYEQYV.

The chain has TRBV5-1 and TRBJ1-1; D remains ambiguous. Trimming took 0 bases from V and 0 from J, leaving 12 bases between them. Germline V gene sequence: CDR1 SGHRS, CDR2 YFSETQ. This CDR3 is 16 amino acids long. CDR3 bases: TGCGCCAGCAGCTTGGTAGGACTCCCCATGAACACTGAAGCTTTCTTT. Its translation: CASSLVGLPMNTEAFF. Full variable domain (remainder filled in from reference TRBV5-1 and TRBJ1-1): KAGVTQTPRYLIKTRGQQVTLSCSPISGHRSVSWYQQTPGQGLQFLFEYFSETQRNKGNFPGRFSGRQFSNSRSEMNVSTLELGDSALYLCASSLVGLPMNTEAFFGQGTRLTVV.

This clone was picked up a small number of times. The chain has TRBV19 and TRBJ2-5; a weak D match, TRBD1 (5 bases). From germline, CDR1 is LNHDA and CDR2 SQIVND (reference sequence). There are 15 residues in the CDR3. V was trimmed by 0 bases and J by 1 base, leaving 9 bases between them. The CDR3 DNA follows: TGTGCCAGTAGTATAGAAGGCAGGGCCCAAGAGACCCAGTACTTC. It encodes CASSIEGRAQETQYF.

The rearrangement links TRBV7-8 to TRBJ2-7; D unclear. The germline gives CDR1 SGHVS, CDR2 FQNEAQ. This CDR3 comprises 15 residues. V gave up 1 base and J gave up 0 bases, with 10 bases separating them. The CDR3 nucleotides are TGTGCCAGCAGCTTAGGCCCAGGCTTCTCCTACGAGCAGTACGTC. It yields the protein CASSLGPGFSYEQYV.

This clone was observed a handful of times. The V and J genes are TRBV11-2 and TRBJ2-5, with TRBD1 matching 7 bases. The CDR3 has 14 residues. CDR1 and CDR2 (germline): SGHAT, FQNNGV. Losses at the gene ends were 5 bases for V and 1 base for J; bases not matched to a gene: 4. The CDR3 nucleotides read TGTGCCAGCAGCGTGAACAGGGGCCAAGAGACCCAGTACTTC. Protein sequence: CASSVNRGQETQYF.

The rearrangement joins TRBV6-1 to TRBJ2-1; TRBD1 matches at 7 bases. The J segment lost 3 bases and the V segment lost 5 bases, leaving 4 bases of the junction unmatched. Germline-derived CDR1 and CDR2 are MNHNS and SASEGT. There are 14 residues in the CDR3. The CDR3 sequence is CASSSRDSYNEQFF. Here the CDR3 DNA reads TGTGCCAGCAGTTCACGGGACAGCTACAATGAGCAGTTCTTC.

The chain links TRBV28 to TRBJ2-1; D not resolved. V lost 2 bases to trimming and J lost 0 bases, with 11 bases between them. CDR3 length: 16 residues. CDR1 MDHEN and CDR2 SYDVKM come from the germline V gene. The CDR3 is CASSLGWAGSYNEQFF. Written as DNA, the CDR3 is TGTGCCAGCAGTTTAGGGTGGGCCGGCTCCTACAATGAGCAGTTCTTC. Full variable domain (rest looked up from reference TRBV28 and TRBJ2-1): DVKVTQSSRYLVKRTGEKVFLECVQDMDHENMFWYRQDPGLGLRLIYFSYDVKMKEKGDIPEGYSVSREKKERFSLILESASTNQTSMYLCASSLGWAGSYNEQFFGPGTRLTVL.

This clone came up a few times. The CDR3 loop is CASSPGRVGNEQFF. DNA for the CDR3: TGTGCCAGCAGCCCCGGCAGGGTAGGGAATGAGCAGTTCTTC. The gene calls are TRBV9 and TRBJ2-1; tentative D call: TRBD1 (5 bases). Trimming took 4 bases from V and 7 from J, leaving 15 bases between them. Germline V gene lookup returns CDR1 SGDLS and CDR2 YYNGEE. The CDR3 is 14 residues long.